Shown below are 19 T cell receptor beta chains from a single sample sequenced in a study of cytomegalovirus exposure and HLA in healthy donors. 13 Jbeta primers and 60 Vbeta primers were used for the PCR. Repertoires were generated with immunoSEQ multiplex PCR, while TCRdb's copy carries only in-frame clones and drops some. The repertoire holds 150,000 to 200,000 clones, roughly 85% seen once, with 2% to 2.5% in the top ten. Sequencing was carried out using PBMCs. These receptors all stem from a man aged 40-49 years in good health and CMV-seronegative.

This clone was detected only a few times. The gene calls are TRBV7-9 and TRBJ2-3; D perhaps matches TRBD2 (6 bases). The CDR3 is 18 amino acids. Germline V CDR1 and CDR2: SEHNR, FQNEAQ (reference sequence). Trimming removed 2 bases from V and 6 bases from J, with 24 bases in between. The CDR3: CASSLRPDPRTTGDTQYF. CDR3 coding DNA: TGTGCCAGCAGCTTAAGGCCCGATCCTAGGACTACCGGTGATACGCAGTATTTT.

This clone came up a few times. The rearrangement uses TRBV6-6 and TRBJ1-1; D remains ambiguous. Germline CDR1 reads MNHNY; CDR2 reads SVGAGI (reference sequence). V lost 0 bases and J 4 bases, leaving 9 bases between the germline ends. The CDR3 is 14 residues long. The DNA of the CDR3 is TGTGCCAGCAGTTACTCAGGTACAGCCACTGAAGCTTTCTTT. Amino acids: CASSYSGTATEAFF.

This chain joins TRBV4-1 and TRBJ1-1; D unclear. V was pared by 0 bases and J by 9 bases, with 11 bases between. The germline gives CDR1 MGHRA, CDR2 YSYEKL. The CDR3 loop spans 13 amino acids. The chain's CDR3 is CASSQETGGQAFF. CDR3 DNA sequence: TGCGCCAGCAGCCAAGAGACGGGCGGGCAAGCTTTCTTT.

V gene TRBV27 combines with J gene TRBJ2-1; 11 bases match TRBD2. The CDR3 loop spans 16 amino acids. V trimming: 5 bases; J trimming: 4 bases; junction bases outside the gene matches: 7. Germline CDR1 reads MNHEY; CDR2 reads SMNVEV (reference sequence). The CDR3 is CASSPAGTSGYNEQFF. As DNA, the CDR3 is TGTGCCAGCAGTCCCGCCGGGACTAGCGGTTACAATGAGCAGTTCTTC.

The chain couples TRBV27 to TRBJ1-5; TRBD1 matches 8 bases. The V gene end was trimmed by 1 base and the J gene end by 5 bases; junction bases not matched to a gene: 7. CDR1 is MNHEY, CDR2 SMNVEV, per germline (reference sequence). The CDR3 extends over 16 amino acids. This chain's CDR3 is CASSLCEQGDDQPQHF. CDR3 nucleotides: TGTGCCAGCAGTTTATGTGAACAGGGGGACGATCAGCCCCAGCATTTT.

The V call is TRBV9, the J call TRBJ2-1, with 9 bases matching TRBD1. The trim removed 4 bases at V and 5 bases at J, leaving 7 bases unmatched. The V gene's germline CDR1 is SGDLS and CDR2 YYNGEE. The length of the CDR3 is 15 residues. CDR3 coding DNA: TGTGCCAGCAGCCGAGGACAGGGGAGGGACAATGAGCAGTTCTTC. It specifies CASSRGQGRDNEQFF.

This clone was seen more than once but under ten times. This sequence joins TRBV4-2 and TRBJ2-5; 10 nucleotides match TRBD2. V shed 0 bases, J shed 5 bases, and the junction held 15 bases outside the gene matches. This CDR3 has 19 residues. Germline assignment: CDR1 LGHNA and CDR2 YNFKEQ. This chain's CDR3 is CASSQDPQPASGRGETQYF. As DNA, the CDR3 is TGTGCCAGCAGCCAAGATCCCCAACCCGCAAGCGGGAGGGGGGAGACCCAGTACTTC.

The V call is TRBV27, the J call TRBJ2-7; 9 bases fit TRBD2. Per the germline V gene, CDR1 is MNHEY and CDR2 is SMNVEV (reference sequence). The CDR3 sequence is 14 residues long. J was trimmed by 4 bases and V by 4 bases; bases with no gene match: 5. The CDR3 sequence is CASSSRSGGYEQYF. The CDR3 nucleotides read TGTGCCAGCAGTTCGCGTAGCGGGGGATACGAGCAGTACTTC.

The genes are TRBV10-3 and TRBJ2-7, with D perhaps TRBD1 (6 bases). CDR1 ENHRY and CDR2 SYGVKD come from the germline V gene. The CDR3 is 13 residues long. Trimming left V 4 bases short and J 5 bases short, with 12 bases between. CDR3: CAISAPRGDEQYF. The CDR3 bases are TGTGCCATCAGTGCGCCCAGGGGCGACGAGCAGTACTTC.

This sequence joins TRBV19 and TRBJ2-5; 7 nucleotides align to TRBD1. This CDR3 is built from 14 residues. Germline V gives CDR1 LNHDA, CDR2 SQIVND (reference sequence). V shed 3 bases, J shed 3 bases, and the junction held 4 bases outside the gene matches. The CDR3 reads CASSILGTEETQYF. The CDR3, as DNA: TGTGCCAGTAGTATTCTTGGGACAGAAGAGACCCAGTACTTC.

The genes are TRBV28 and TRBJ2-7, with D maybe TRBD2 (6 bases). V lost 0 bases and J lost 0, with 9 bases in between. The CDR3 covers 15 residues. Germline CDR1 reads MDHEN; CDR2 reads SYDVKM. CDR3 coding DNA: TGTGCCAGCAGTTTATGGGGGGGTCTCTCCTACGAGCAGTACTTC. Translation gives CASSLWGGLSYEQYF.

This clone was detected once. V is TRBV5-1 and J is TRBJ2-5; TRBD2 agrees at 8 bases. This CDR3 is 13 amino acids long. The trim removed 3 bases at V and 5 bases at J, leaving 3 bases unmatched. The V gene's germline CDR1 is SGHRS and CDR2 YFSETQ. The CDR3 region has the DNA TGCGCCAGCAGCTCTCGGGGGGGGGAGACCCAGTACTTC. Amino acids: CASSSRGGETQYF. Together with reference TRBV5-1 and TRBJ2-5, the CDR3 gives the full variable domain: KAGVTQTPRYLIKTRGQQVTLSCSPISGHRSVSWYQQTPGQGLQFLFEYFSETQRNKGNFPGRFSGRQFSNSRSEMNVSTLELGDSALYLCASSSRGGETQYFGPGTRLLVL.

The gene calls are TRBV4-1 and TRBJ2-5; D perhaps matches TRBD2 (6 bases). The CDR3 loop spans 17 amino acids. V lost 3 bases to trimming and J lost 5 bases, with 22 bases between them. Germline CDR1 and CDR2: MGHRA and YSYEKL. CDR3 sequence: CASSQLRRAGRGETQYF. The CDR3 DNA sequence: TGCGCCAGCAGCCAGCTCCGGAGGGCGGGCCGGGGCGAGACCCAGTACTTC.

The chain combines TRBV28 with TRBJ2-3; 14 bases align to TRBD2. The CDR3 runs to 17 residues. The V and J ends lost 2 bases and 1 base, in that order; junction bases with no gene match: 2. Germline assignment: CDR1 MDHEN and CDR2 SYDVKM. DNA of the CDR3: TGTGCCAGCAGTTTAGGGACTAGCGGGAGTGGCACAGATACGCAGTATTTT. Residues: CASSLGTSGSGTDTQYF.

V gene TRBV29-1 combines with J gene TRBJ2-2; 7 nucleotides line up with TRBD2. Germline-derived CDR1 and CDR2 are SQVTM and ANQGSEA. V was pared by 7 bases and J by 4 bases, with 0 bases of the junction left unmatched. The CDR3 consists of 11 residues. The CDR3 DNA reads as TGCAGCGGGGGGGGCACCGGGGAGCTGTTTTTT. Protein: CSGGGTGELFF.

V gene TRBV7-2 combines with J gene TRBJ2-1, with 10 bases that match TRBD2. The length of the CDR3 is 17 residues. CDR1 and CDR2 (germline): SGHTA, FQGNSA. With 3 bases clipped from V and 4 bases from J, the junction kept 9 bases outside the gene matches. The chain's CDR3 is CASSFWGASGSYNEQFF. CDR3 in DNA: TGTGCCAGCAGCTTCTGGGGAGCTAGCGGGAGTTACAATGAGCAGTTCTTC.

The CDR3 DNA reads as TGTGCCAGCAGCTTAGACGGGACAGCGTACCAAGAGACCCAGTACTTC. Its translation: CASSLDGTAYQETQYF. This rearrangement joins TRBV13 to TRBJ2-5, with TRBD1 matching over 7 bases. The length of the CDR3 is 16 residues. Trimming removed 1 base from V and 0 bases from J; junction bases left unmatched: 5. The germline V gene has CDR1 PRHDT and CDR2 FYEKMQ (reference sequence).

The genes are TRBV27 and TRBJ1-1, with a possible D match to TRBD1 (5 bases). The CDR3 contains 14 residues. Germline V lookup: CDR1 MNHEY, CDR2 SMNVEV (reference sequence). V lost 3 bases and J 2 bases, leaving 10 bases between the germline ends. CDR3 nucleotides: TGTGCCAGCAGTTTTGACAGATCCAACACTGAAGCTTTCTTT. Its protein product is CASSFDRSNTEAFF.

The rearrangement uses TRBV19 and TRBJ2-2; 7 bases are a match to TRBD2. CDR3 length: 21 residues. CDR1 and CDR2 (germline): LNHDA, SQIVND (reference sequence). V shed 4 bases, J shed 1 base, and the junction held 21 bases outside the gene matches. CDR3 in DNA: TGTGCCAGTAGTACTCCGACGGCCTCCTGGCGGGAGTTAGTGAACACCGGGGAGCTGTTTTTT. Amino acids: CASSTPTASWRELVNTGELFF.